These T cell receptor beta chains were read from a single sample in a study of human T cells and chemical hapten exposure. TCRdb used MiXCR to reprocess the RACE reads, holding one entry per CDR3 protein. The sample lists more than 65,000 distinct CDR3 sequences; around a tenth were seen once. Sequenced material: whole blood, taken in connection with sensitization to the hapten diphenylcyclopropenone (DPC). These receptors were taken from a woman aged 45-65 years with alopecia areata. Some clones in this sample may be carry-over from other donors' samples. The CDR3 runs from the conserved cysteine through the conserved F or W. The order of the fields is D gene, clone size, J gene, V gene, CDR3 DNA, CDR3 protein. D genes are given only for firm matches. Clone size is given for some rows only: seen once, a few or many times, or a class if the clone is expanded.

d_gene: NA
abundance: many
j_gene: TRBJ1-5
v_gene: TRBV12-3/TRBV12-4
CDR3nt: TGTGCCAGCAGTTTGGCCGAGGTCTACCTTGGGCCCCAGCATTTT
CDR3aa: CASSLAEVYLGPQHF

d_gene: NA
abundance: many
j_gene: TRBJ2-7
v_gene: TRBV24-1
CDR3nt: TGTGCCACCAGTGATTTTTCGGGGTTGCAGTACTTC
CDR3aa: CATSDFSGLQYF

d_gene: TRBD1
abundance: NA
j_gene: TRBJ1-5
v_gene: TRBV2
CDR3nt: TGTGCCAGCACGGGACAGGGAGGCCAGCCCCAGCATTTT
CDR3aa: CASTGQGGQPQHF

d_gene: NA
abundance: few
j_gene: TRBJ2-4
v_gene: TRBV29-1
CDR3nt: TGCAGCGTTTCCTTACAGTTAGCCAAAAACATTCAGTACTTC
CDR3aa: CSVSLQLAKNIQYF

d_gene: TRBD1
abundance: NA
j_gene: TRBJ2-2
v_gene: TRBV24-1
CDR3nt: TGTGCCACCAGTGGGAAACTGGGGACAGGCCCGAACACCGGGGAGCTGTTTTTT
CDR3aa: CATSGKLGTGPNTGELFF

d_gene: NA
abundance: few
j_gene: TRBJ2-2
v_gene: TRBV7-6
CDR3nt: TGTGCCAGCAGCTCCAGACCCCGGACAGTCACCGGGGAGCTGTTTTTT
CDR3aa: CASSSRPRTVTGELFF

d_gene: TRBD2
abundance: few
j_gene: TRBJ2-1
v_gene: TRBV3-1
CDR3nt: TGTGCCAGCAGCCAAGGGCGGGAGACCTCCTACAATGAGCAGTTCTTC
CDR3aa: CASSQGRETSYNEQFF

d_gene: NA
abundance: NA
j_gene: TRBJ1-5
v_gene: TRBV3-1
CDR3nt: TGTGCCAGCAGCCAAACTAACTTGGGACTCGTTGGCCAGCCCCAGCATTTT
CDR3aa: CASSQTNLGLVGQPQHF

d_gene: NA
abundance: NA
j_gene: TRBJ1-5
v_gene: TRBV27
CDR3nt: TGTGCCAGCAGTTTAGGAACGGCCCGCAATCAGCCCCAGCATTTT
CDR3aa: CASSLGTARNQPQHF

d_gene: TRBD2
abundance: few
j_gene: TRBJ2-1
v_gene: TRBV5-1
CDR3nt: TGCGCCAGCAGCCACGGACTAGCGGGAGGGGTCGATGAGCAGTTCTTC
CDR3aa: CASSHGLAGGVDEQFF

d_gene: NA
abundance: NA
j_gene: TRBJ2-5
v_gene: TRBV18
CDR3nt: TGTGCCAGCTCGCGTGTGGGTACGGAGACCCAGTACTTC
CDR3aa: CASSRVGTETQYF

d_gene: TRBD1
abundance: NA
j_gene: TRBJ1-1
v_gene: TRBV18
CDR3nt: TGTGCCAGCTCACTTCAGGACAGGAAGGGTGAAGCTTTCTTT
CDR3aa: CASSLQDRKGEAFF

d_gene: TRBD2
abundance: few
j_gene: TRBJ2-7
v_gene: TRBV6-5
CDR3nt: TGTGCCAGCAGGGTTCAGGGGAGCGGGGGCGCGACCTACGAGCAGTACTTC
CDR3aa: CASRVQGSGGATYEQYF

d_gene: NA
abundance: few
j_gene: TRBJ2-5
v_gene: TRBV28
CDR3nt: TGTGCCAGCACTCTGGGAGGGACCCAGTACTTC
CDR3aa: CASTLGGTQYF

d_gene: TRBD2
abundance: few
j_gene: TRBJ2-7
v_gene: TRBV12-3/TRBV12-4
CDR3nt: TGTGCCAGCAGAGTCGGGACTAGCGGCTACGAGCAGTACTTC
CDR3aa: CASRVGTSGYEQYF

d_gene: NA
abundance: few
j_gene: TRBJ1-5
v_gene: TRBV5-1
CDR3nt: TGCGCCAGCAGCTTGGGATGGGTAAATCAGCCCCAGCATTTT
CDR3aa: CASSLGWVNQPQHF

d_gene: NA
abundance: NA
j_gene: TRBJ1-4
v_gene: TRBV10-3
CDR3nt: TGTGCCATCAGGACAGCAGTTAATGAAAAACTGTTTTTT
CDR3aa: CAIRTAVNEKLFF

d_gene: TRBD1
abundance: NA
j_gene: TRBJ2-7
v_gene: TRBV6-5
CDR3nt: TGTGCCAGCAGTTCCATTCAGGGGGCGGGGGAGCAGTACTTC
CDR3aa: CASSSIQGAGEQYF

d_gene: TRBD1
abundance: NA
j_gene: TRBJ1-5
v_gene: TRBV6-1
CDR3nt: TGTGCCAGCAGTGATGGACAGGGGGCAGTCCAGCCCCAGCATTTT
CDR3aa: CASSDGQGAVQPQHF

d_gene: NA
abundance: NA
j_gene: TRBJ2-5
v_gene: TRBV11-2
CDR3nt: TGTGCCAGCAGCCCGGGGCAGAGACGCCAAGAGACCCAGTACTTC
CDR3aa: CASSPGQRRQETQYF

d_gene: NA
abundance: NA
j_gene: TRBJ2-7
v_gene: TRBV11-2
CDR3nt: TGTGCCAGCAGCTTAACCGACAGTACCTACGAGCAGTACTTC
CDR3aa: CASSLTDSTYEQYF

d_gene: NA
abundance: many
j_gene: TRBJ1-1
v_gene: TRBV20-1
CDR3nt: TGCAGTGCCCGTCCACAGAGGGACACTGAAGCTTTCTTT
CDR3aa: CSARPQRDTEAFF

d_gene: NA
abundance: few
j_gene: TRBJ1-1
v_gene: TRBV5-1
CDR3nt: TGCGCCAGCAGGATACAGGGGAACACTGAAGCTTTCTTT
CDR3aa: CASRIQGNTEAFF

d_gene: TRBD2
abundance: NA
j_gene: TRBJ2-1
v_gene: TRBV3-1
CDR3nt: TGTGCCAGCAGCCAAGATCGGGCCGGGACTAGCGGCAGTATGGGGGAGCAGTTCTTC
CDR3aa: CASSQDRAGTSGSMGEQFF

d_gene: NA
abundance: NA
j_gene: TRBJ2-3
v_gene: TRBV30
CDR3nt: TGTGCCTGGAGTGTCCCCCAGCGGACTAGCACAGATACGCAGTATTTT
CDR3aa: CAWSVPQRTSTDTQYF

d_gene: TRBD1
abundance: NA
j_gene: TRBJ1-5
v_gene: TRBV5-1
CDR3nt: TGCGCCAGCAGCTTGACGACAGGGGAGGGCAATCAGCCCCAGCATTTT
CDR3aa: CASSLTTGEGNQPQHF

d_gene: NA
abundance: NA
j_gene: TRBJ1-6
v_gene: TRBV24-1
CDR3nt: TGTGCCACCAGTGAAGGGACGTGGAATTCACCCCTCCACTTT
CDR3aa: CATSEGTWNSPLHF

d_gene: NA
abundance: few
j_gene: TRBJ1-1
v_gene: TRBV10-3
CDR3nt: TGTGCCACCGAGGGCCAAGCCAACACTGAAGCTTTCTTT
CDR3aa: CATEGQANTEAFF

d_gene: TRBD1
abundance: NA
j_gene: TRBJ2-6
v_gene: TRBV11-2
CDR3nt: TGTGCCAGCAGCCAAGGACAGGGAATAACGGGGGCCAACGTCCTGACTTTC
CDR3aa: CASSQGQGITGANVLTF

d_gene: TRBD2
abundance: many
j_gene: TRBJ2-1
v_gene: TRBV6-2/TRBV6-3
CDR3nt: TGTGCCATTCCCGGCGGGAGGGCCTGCTACAATGAGCAGTTCTTC
CDR3aa: CAIPGGRACYNEQFF

d_gene: NA
abundance: NA
j_gene: TRBJ2-2
v_gene: TRBV29-1
CDR3nt: TGCAGCGTGGGGCAGGGGCGGACCGGGGAGCTGTTTTTT
CDR3aa: CSVGQGRTGELFF

d_gene: TRBD1
abundance: few
j_gene: TRBJ2-7
v_gene: TRBV6-1
CDR3nt: TGTGCCAGCGCCCACGGACAGGGGAGGGGCGAGCAGTACTTC
CDR3aa: CASAHGQGRGEQYF

d_gene: NA
abundance: few
j_gene: TRBJ2-3
v_gene: TRBV2
CDR3nt: TGTGCCAGCAGCGCCCTTACTAGCACAGATACGCAGTATTTT
CDR3aa: CASSALTSTDTQYF

d_gene: TRBD2
abundance: NA
j_gene: TRBJ2-1
v_gene: TRBV28
CDR3nt: TGTGCCAGCAGTCTCCCCCGGGGGGGGAATGAGCAGTTCTTC
CDR3aa: CASSLPRGGNEQFF

d_gene: NA
abundance: NA
j_gene: TRBJ2-7
v_gene: TRBV7-6
CDR3nt: TGTGCCAGCAGCTCCGTCCAAGGTACCGAGCAGTACTTC
CDR3aa: CASSSVQGTEQYF

d_gene: NA
abundance: few
j_gene: TRBJ2-7
v_gene: TRBV14
CDR3nt: TGTGCCAGCAGCCAAGTAAGGGGACACGAGCAGTACTTC
CDR3aa: CASSQVRGHEQYF

d_gene: NA
abundance: few
j_gene: TRBJ2-7
v_gene: TRBV5-6
CDR3nt: TGTGCCAGCAGCTTGGCGGGGACGGCCCTCTACGAGCAGTACTTC
CDR3aa: CASSLAGTALYEQYF

d_gene: NA
abundance: few
j_gene: TRBJ1-6
v_gene: TRBV20-1
CDR3nt: TGCAGTGCTAGAGATCCCAGGCCCTCCTATAATTCACCCCTCCACTTT
CDR3aa: CSARDPRPSYNSPLHF

d_gene: NA
abundance: few
j_gene: TRBJ2-1
v_gene: TRBV7-3
CDR3nt: TGTGCCAGCAGCTTAGGGGGTACAACCTACAATGAGCAGTTCTTC
CDR3aa: CASSLGGTTYNEQFF

d_gene: NA
abundance: NA
j_gene: TRBJ2-3
v_gene: TRBV11-2
CDR3nt: TGTGCCAGCAGCTTAGTGGGGGTACAGCGCACAGATACGCAGTATTTT
CDR3aa: CASSLVGVQRTDTQYF

d_gene: TRBD2
abundance: few
j_gene: TRBJ2-1
v_gene: TRBV7-6
CDR3nt: TGTGCCAGCAGCTTTATAGCGGGAGGGACCAGCGGGGAGCAGTTCTTC
CDR3aa: CASSFIAGGTSGEQFF

d_gene: NA
abundance: few
j_gene: TRBJ1-1
v_gene: TRBV5-1
CDR3nt: TGCGCCAGCAGCTTGATCGGACCCAGCTATGGTGAAGCTTTCTTT
CDR3aa: CASSLIGPSYGEAFF

d_gene: NA
abundance: few
j_gene: TRBJ2-1
v_gene: TRBV4-3
CDR3nt: TGCGCCAGCAGCCAAGATCGGGTGCGCTCCTACAATGAGCAGTTCTTC
CDR3aa: CASSQDRVRSYNEQFF

d_gene: NA
abundance: NA
j_gene: TRBJ1-4
v_gene: TRBV18
CDR3nt: TGTGCCAGCTCACCACTGAAGGGTAATGAAAAACTGTTTTTT
CDR3aa: CASSPLKGNEKLFF